The next 8 T cell receptor beta chains were all read from a single sample in a study of blood T cell repertoires in COVID-19. Measured with immunoSEQ multiplex PCR; TCRdb has only the in-frame clones, and not every one. Among 200,000 to 250,000 clones listed, approximately 86% were seen once. Sequencing was done on a sample of PBMCs or T cells enriched from blood (not recorded which). The receptors stem from a woman aged 30 to 39 who had been exposed to COVID-19.

The CDR3, as DNA: TGTGCCAGCAGCTCACTGCGCCTAGATACGCAGTATTTT. Its protein product is CASSSLRLDTQYF. V and J are TRBV7-2 and TRBJ2-3, with unresolved D. Between the trimmed V and J ends, which lost 4 bases and 5 bases, there was a span of 10 bases. There are 13 residues in the CDR3. The germline gives CDR1 SGHTA, CDR2 FQGNSA.

The chain combines TRBV5-6 with TRBJ2-7, with D unresolved. Germline values: CDR1 SGHDT, CDR2 YYEEEE. Trimming took off 5 bases at V and 0 bases at J, with 9 bases between the two ends. The CDR3 is 13 residues long. CDR3 sequence (DNA): TGTGCCAGCAGTGAACAGAGCTCCTACGAGCAGTACTTC. Translated: CASSEQSSYEQYF.

V gene TRBV3-1 (or the pseudogene TRBV3-2) combines with J gene TRBJ2-1, with 7 bases fitting TRBD2. Germline assignment: CDR1 LGHDT and CDR2 YNNKEL (reference sequence). Losses at the gene ends were 1 base for V and 8 bases for J; bases not matched to a gene: 14. This CDR3 is 17 amino acids long. The CDR3 protein is CASSQGWRRRGRDEQFF. CDR3 nucleotides: TGTGCCAGCAGCCAAGGGTGGAGGCGGCGGGGGAGGGATGAGCAGTTCTTC.

This sequence joins TRBV19 and TRBJ1-1, with D perhaps TRBD1 (6 bases). The CDR3 spans 13 residues. Germline CDR1 reads LNHDA; CDR2 reads SQIVND (reference sequence). V was clipped by 9 bases and J by 1 base, with 12 bases between them. The CDR3 spells CASLQGQNTEAFF. The CDR3, as DNA: TGTGCCAGCTTGCAGGGACAGAACACTGAAGCTTTCTTT.

V usage is TRBV9 and J usage is TRBJ2-5; 9 nucleotides match TRBD2. The CDR3 extends over 16 amino acids. V was clipped by 0 bases and J by 5 bases; unmatched bases: 8. Germline assignment: CDR1 SGDLS and CDR2 YYNGEE. CDR3 loop: CASSVGASGEPETQYF. CDR3 DNA: TGTGCCAGCAGCGTAGGGGCTAGCGGGGAGCCGGAGACCCAGTACTTC. Based on the CDR3 plus reference TRBV9 and TRBJ2-5, the full variable domain is DSGVTQTPKHLITATGQRVTLRCSPRSGDLSVYWYQQSLDQGLQFLIQYYNGEERAKGNILERFSAQQFPDLHSELNLSSLELGDSALYFCASSVGASGEPETQYFGPGTRLLVL.

CDR3 loop: CARGSTSRDWETQYF. Here the CDR3 DNA reads TGTGCCAGAGGGTCCACTAGTAGGGATTGGGAGACCCAGTACTTC. The chain carries TRBV18 and TRBJ2-5; TRBD2 might be the D (5 bases). V dropped 9 bases and J dropped 5 bases, with 22 bases sitting between them. The CDR3 totals 15 residues. CDR1 and CDR2 from the germline V gene are KGHSH and LQKENI.

This rearrangement joins TRBV9 to TRBJ2-7; possible D gene TRBD1, 6 bases. Looked up from germline, CDR1 is SGDLS and CDR2 is YYNGEE. CDR3 size: 14 residues. Trimming left V 4 bases short and J 6 bases short, with 17 bases between. CDR3 nucleotide sequence: TGTGCCAGCAGCCCAAGGACAGAGATCCCCGAGCAGTACTTC. This sequence encodes CASSPRTEIPEQYF. The whole variable domain, remainder taken from reference TRBV9 and TRBJ2-7, is DSGVTQTPKHLITATGQRVTLRCSPRSGDLSVYWYQQSLDQGLQFLIQYYNGEERAKGNILERFSAQQFPDLHSELNLSSLELGDSALYFCASSPRTEIPEQYFGPGTRLTVT.

The chain combines TRBV10-1 with TRBJ2-7; 8 bases fit TRBD1. V was pared by 8 bases and J by 2 bases, with 8 bases of the junction left unmatched. The CDR3 runs to 14 residues. Per the germline V gene, CDR1 is WNHNN and CDR2 is SYGVQD (reference sequence). DNA for the CDR3: TGCGCCAGCCCCAGGGGGCAAAAGACCTACGAGCAGTACTTC. Translation: CASPRGQKTYEQYF.